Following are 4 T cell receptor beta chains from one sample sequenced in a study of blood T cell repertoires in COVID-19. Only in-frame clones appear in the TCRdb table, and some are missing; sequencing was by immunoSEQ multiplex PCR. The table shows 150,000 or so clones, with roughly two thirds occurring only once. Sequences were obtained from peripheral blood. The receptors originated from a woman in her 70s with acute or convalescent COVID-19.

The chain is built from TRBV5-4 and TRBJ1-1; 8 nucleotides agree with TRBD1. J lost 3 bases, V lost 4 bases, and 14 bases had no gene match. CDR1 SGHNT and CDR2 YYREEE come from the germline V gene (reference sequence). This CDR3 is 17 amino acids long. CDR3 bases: TGTGCCAGCAGCCCTGGGATATTCAGGGGGCAGGACACTGAAGCTTTCTTT. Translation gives CASSPGIFRGQDTEAFF.

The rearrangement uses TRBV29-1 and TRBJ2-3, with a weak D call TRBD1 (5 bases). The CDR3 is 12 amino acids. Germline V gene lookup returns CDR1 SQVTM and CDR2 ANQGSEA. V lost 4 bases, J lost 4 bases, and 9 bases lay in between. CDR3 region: CSVVGDADTQYF. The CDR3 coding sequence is TGCAGCGTTGTAGGGGATGCAGATACGCAGTATTTT.

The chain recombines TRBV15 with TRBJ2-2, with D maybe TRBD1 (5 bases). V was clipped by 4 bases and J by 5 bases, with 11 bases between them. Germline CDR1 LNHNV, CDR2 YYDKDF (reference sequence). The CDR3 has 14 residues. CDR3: CATSINRNTGELFF. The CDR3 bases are TGTGCCACCAGCATTAACAGGAATACCGGGGAGCTGTTTTTT.

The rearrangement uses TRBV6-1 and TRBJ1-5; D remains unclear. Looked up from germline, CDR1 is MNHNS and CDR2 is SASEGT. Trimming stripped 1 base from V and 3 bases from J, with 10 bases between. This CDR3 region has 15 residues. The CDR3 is CASSEVSRNNQPQHF. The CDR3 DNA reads TGTGCCAGCAGTGAAGTATCCAGAAACAATCAGCCCCAGCATTTT.